This TCR beta chain originates from a study of blood T cell repertoires in COVID-19. Repertoires were generated with immunoSEQ multiplex PCR, while TCRdb's copy carries only in-frame clones and drops some. The table includes some 110,000 clones, around 83% detected once. CDR1 and CDR2 (germline): SGDLS, YYNGEE. Deletions cut 4 bases from V and 4 bases from J, with 15 bases between. The CDR3 runs to 15 residues. Specimen: PBMCs or T cells enriched from blood (not recorded which). The chain uses TRBV9 and TRBJ2-1; weak D call: TRBD2 (8 bases). The sequence derives from a woman aged 25 to 39 who had recovered from COVID-19. The CDR3 coding sequence is TGTGCCAGCAGCCCAGGGGGACTAGGGTACAATGAGCAGTTCTTC. Its protein product is CASSPGGLGYNEQFF.